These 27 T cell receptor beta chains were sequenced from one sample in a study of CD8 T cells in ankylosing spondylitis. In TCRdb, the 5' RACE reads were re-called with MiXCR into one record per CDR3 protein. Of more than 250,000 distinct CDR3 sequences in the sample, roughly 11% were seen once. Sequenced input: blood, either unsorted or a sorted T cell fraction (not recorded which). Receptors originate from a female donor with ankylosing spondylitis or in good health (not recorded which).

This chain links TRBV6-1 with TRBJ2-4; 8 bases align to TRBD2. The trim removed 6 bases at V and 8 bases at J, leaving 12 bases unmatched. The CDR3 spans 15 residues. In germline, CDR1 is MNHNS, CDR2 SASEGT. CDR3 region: CASRFEAGAADIQYF. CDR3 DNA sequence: TGTGCCAGCAGATTCGAAGCGGGAGCGGCAGACATTCAGTACTTC.

In nucleotides, the CDR3 is TGCGCCAGCAGCTCCGACTCCGGGAAGAGGGATGAGCAGTTCTTC. It is translated as CASSSDSGKRDEQFF. J is TRBJ2-1 and V is TRBV5-1, with D possibly being TRBD2 (5 bases). Germline-derived CDR1 and CDR2 are SGHRS and YFSETQ. Trimming removed 3 bases at V and 8 bases at J, with 18 bases between. CDR3 length: 15 residues.

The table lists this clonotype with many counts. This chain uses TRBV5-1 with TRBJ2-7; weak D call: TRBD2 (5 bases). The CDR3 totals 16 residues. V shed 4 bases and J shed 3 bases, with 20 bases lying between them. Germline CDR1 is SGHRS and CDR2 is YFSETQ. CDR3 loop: CASSVAPNSGNYEQYF. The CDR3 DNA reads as TGCGCCAGCAGCGTAGCCCCCAATTCGGGGAACTACGAGCAGTACTTC.

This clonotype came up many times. The CDR3 is CASSLGTGIYNEQFF. The CDR3 coding sequence is TGTGCCAGCAGCCTCGGGACAGGGATCTACAATGAGCAGTTCTTC. The rearrangement uses TRBV3-1 and TRBJ2-1, with 9 bases that match TRBD1. J lost 3 bases, V lost 4 bases, and 4 bases had no gene match. The CDR3 is 15 residues long. Looked up from germline, CDR1 is LGHDT and CDR2 is YNNKEL (reference sequence).

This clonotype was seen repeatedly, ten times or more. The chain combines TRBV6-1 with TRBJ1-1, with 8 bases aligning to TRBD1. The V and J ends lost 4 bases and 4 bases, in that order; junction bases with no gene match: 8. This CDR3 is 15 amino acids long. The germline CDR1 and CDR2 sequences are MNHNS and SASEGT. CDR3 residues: CASSGIRGLSTEAFF. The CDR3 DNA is TGTGCCAGCAGTGGAATCAGGGGGCTGAGCACTGAAGCTTTCTTT.

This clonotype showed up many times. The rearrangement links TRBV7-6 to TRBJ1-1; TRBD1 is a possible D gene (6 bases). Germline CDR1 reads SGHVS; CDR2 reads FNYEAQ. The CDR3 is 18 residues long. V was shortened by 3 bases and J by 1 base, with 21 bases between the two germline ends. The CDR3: CASSFSLPGTLRNTEAFF. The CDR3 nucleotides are TGTGCCAGCAGCTTTAGTCTACCCGGGACATTAAGGAACACTGAAGCTTTCTTT.

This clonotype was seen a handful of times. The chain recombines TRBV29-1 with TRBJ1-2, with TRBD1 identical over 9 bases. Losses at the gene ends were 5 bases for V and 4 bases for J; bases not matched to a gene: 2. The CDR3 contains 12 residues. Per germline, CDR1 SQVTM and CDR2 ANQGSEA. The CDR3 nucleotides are TGCAGCGTTAAGGACAGGGGCTATGGCTACACCTTC. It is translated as CSVKDRGYGYTF. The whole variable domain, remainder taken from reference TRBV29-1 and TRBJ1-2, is SAVISQKPSRDICQRGTSLTIQCQVDSQVTMMFWYRQQPGQSLTLIATANQGSEATYESGFVIDKFPISRPNLTFSTLTVSNMSPEDSSIYLCSVKDRGYGYTFGSGTRLTVV.

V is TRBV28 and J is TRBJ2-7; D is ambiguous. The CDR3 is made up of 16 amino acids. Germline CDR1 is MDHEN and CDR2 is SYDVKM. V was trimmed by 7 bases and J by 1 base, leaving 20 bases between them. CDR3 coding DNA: TGTGCCAGCACCTCAGGTGGGGTAAGGCTATCCTACGAGCAGTACTTC. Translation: CASTSGGVRLSYEQYF. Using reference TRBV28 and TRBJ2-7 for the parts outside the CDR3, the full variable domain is DVKVTQSSRYLVKRTGEKVFLECVQDMDHENMFWYRQDPGLGLRLIYFSYDVKMKEKGDIPEGYSVSREKKERFSLILESASTNQTSMYLCASTSGGVRLSYEQYFGPGTRLTVT.

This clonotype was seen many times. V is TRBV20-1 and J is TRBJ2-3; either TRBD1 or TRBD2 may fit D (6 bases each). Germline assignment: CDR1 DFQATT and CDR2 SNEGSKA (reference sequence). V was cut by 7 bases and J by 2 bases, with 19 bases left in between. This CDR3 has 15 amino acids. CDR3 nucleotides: TGCAGTGGCCTTAGCGGAAGGGGGACCACAGATACGCAGTATTTT. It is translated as CSGLSGRGTTDTQYF.

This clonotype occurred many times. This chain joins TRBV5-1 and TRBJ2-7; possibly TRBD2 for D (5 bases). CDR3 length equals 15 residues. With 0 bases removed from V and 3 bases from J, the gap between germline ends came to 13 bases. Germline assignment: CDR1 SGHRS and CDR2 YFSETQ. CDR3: CASSLDPGSYYEQYF. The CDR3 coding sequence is TGCGCCAGCAGCTTGGACCCGGGGTCTTACTACGAGCAGTACTTC.

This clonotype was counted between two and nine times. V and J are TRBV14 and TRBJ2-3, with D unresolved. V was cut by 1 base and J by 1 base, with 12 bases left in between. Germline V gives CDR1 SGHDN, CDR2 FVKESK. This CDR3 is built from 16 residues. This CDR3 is CASSQGAGQGTDTQYF. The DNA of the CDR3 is TGTGCCAGCAGCCAAGGAGCAGGCCAAGGCACAGATACGCAGTATTTT.

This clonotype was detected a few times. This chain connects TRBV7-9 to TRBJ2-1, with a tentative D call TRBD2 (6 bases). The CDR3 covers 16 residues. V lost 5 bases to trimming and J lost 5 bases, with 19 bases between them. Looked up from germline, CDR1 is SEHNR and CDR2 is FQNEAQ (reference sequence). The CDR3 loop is CASSPVGLAPNNEQFF. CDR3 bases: TGTGCCAGCAGCCCCGTAGGGCTAGCGCCCAACAATGAGCAGTTCTTC. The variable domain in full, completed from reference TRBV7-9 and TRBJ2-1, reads DTGVSQNPRHKITKRGQNVTFRCDPISEHNRLYWYRQTLGQGPEFLTYFQNEAQLEKSRLLSDRFSAERPKGSFSTLEIQRTEQGDSAMYLCASSPVGLAPNNEQFFGPGTRLTVL.

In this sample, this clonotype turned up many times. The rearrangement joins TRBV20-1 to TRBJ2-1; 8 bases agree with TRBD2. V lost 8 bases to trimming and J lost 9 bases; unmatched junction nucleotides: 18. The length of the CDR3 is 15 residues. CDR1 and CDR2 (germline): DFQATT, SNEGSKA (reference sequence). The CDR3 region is CSPNRSGTLYGEQFF. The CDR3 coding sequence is TGCAGTCCAAATCGTAGCGGGACCCTTTATGGTGAGCAGTTCTTC.

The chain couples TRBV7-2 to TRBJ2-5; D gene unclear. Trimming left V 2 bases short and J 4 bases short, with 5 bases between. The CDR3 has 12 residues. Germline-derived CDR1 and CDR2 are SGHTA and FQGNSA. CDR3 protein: CASSLYRETQYF. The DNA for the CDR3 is TGTGCCAGCAGCTTATATAGAGAGACCCAGTACTTC.

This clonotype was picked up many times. CDR3 sequence (DNA): TGCAGCCAAGGCGTTAGCTCCTACAATGAGCAGTTCTTC. It translates to CSQGVSSYNEQFF. This chain joins TRBV29-1 and TRBJ2-1; D is undetermined. This CDR3 is built from 13 residues. The germline CDR1 and CDR2 sequences are SQVTM and ANQGSEA. Trimming took off 8 bases at V and 0 bases at J, with 11 bases between the two ends.

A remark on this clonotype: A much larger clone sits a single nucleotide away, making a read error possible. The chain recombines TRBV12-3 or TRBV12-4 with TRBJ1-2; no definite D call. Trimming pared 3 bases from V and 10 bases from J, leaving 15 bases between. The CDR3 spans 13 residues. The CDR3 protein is CASSLSRENAYTF. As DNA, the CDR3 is TGTGCCAGCAGTTTGTCTAGGGAGAACGCCTACACCTTC.

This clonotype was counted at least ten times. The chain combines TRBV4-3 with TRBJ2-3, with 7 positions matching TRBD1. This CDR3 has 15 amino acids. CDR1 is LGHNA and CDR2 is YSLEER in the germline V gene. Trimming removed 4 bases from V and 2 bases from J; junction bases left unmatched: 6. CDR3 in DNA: TGCGCCAGCAGCCCCCGGACAGGCCTCACAGATACGCAGTATTTT. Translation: CASSPRTGLTDTQYF.

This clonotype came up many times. The CDR3 DNA is TGCGCCAGCAGCTTGGGAACAGTCCTACAAGAAGCTTTCTTT. As protein: CASSLGTVLQEAFF. This chain connects TRBV5-1 to TRBJ1-1; D remains unclear. This CDR3 is 14 amino acids long. V lost 0 bases and J lost 8, with 14 bases in between. Germline V gene sequence: CDR1 SGHRS, CDR2 YFSETQ.

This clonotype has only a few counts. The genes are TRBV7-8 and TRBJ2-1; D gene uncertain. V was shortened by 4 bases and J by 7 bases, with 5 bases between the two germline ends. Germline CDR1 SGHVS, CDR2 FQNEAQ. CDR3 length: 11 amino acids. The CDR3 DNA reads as TGTGCCAGCAGCTGGCGGAATGAGCAGTTCTTC. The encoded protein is CASSWRNEQFF.

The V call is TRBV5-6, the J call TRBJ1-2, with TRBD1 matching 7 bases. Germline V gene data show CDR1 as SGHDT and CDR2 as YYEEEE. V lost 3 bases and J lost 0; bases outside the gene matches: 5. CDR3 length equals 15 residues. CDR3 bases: TGTGCCAGCAGCTCCCCCAGGGGGTCTAACTATGGCTACACCTTC. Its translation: CASSSPRGSNYGYTF.

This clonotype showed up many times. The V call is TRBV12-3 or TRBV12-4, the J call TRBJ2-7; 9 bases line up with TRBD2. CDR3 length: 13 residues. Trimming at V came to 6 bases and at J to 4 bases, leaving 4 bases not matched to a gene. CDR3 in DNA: TGTGCCAGCAGGAGGACTAGCGATTACGAGCAGTACTTC. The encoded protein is CASRRTSDYEQYF.

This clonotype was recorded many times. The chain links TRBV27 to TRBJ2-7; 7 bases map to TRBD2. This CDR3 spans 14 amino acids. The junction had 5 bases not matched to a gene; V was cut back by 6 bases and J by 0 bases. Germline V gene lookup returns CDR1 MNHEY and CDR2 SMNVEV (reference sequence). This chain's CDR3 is CASRAGPSSYEQYF. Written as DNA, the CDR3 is TGTGCCAGCAGAGCGGGGCCGAGCTCCTACGAGCAGTACTTC.

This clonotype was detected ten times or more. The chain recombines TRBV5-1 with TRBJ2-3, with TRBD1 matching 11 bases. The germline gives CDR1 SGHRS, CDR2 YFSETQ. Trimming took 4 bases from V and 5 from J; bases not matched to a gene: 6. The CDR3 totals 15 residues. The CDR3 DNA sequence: TGCGCCAGCAGCCCTCGGACAGGGGGCGTAGATACGCAGTATTTT. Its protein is CASSPRTGGVDTQYF.

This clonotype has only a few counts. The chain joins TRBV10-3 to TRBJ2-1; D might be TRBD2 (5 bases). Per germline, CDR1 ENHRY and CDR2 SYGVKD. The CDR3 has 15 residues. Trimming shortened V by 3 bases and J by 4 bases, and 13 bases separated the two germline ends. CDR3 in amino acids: CAISDSGTSYNEQFF. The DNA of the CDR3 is TGTGCCATCAGTGATTCGGGAACTAGTTACAATGAGCAGTTCTTC.

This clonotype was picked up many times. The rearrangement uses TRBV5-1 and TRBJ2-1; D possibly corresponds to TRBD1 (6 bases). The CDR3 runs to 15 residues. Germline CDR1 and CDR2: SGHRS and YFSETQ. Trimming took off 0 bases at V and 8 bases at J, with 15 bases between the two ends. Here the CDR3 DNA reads TGCGCCAGCAGCTTGGAACAGGGAATGGTCGATGAGCAGTTCTTC. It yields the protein CASSLEQGMVDEQFF.

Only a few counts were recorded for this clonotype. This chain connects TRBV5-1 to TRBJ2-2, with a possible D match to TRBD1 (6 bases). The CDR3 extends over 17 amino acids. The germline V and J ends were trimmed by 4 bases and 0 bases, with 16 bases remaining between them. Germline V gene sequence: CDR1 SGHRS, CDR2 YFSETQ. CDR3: CASSRRPRGPNTGELFF. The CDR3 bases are TGCGCCAGCAGCCGTAGACCCAGGGGCCCGAACACCGGGGAGCTGTTTTTT. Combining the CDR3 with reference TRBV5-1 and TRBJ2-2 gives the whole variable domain KAGVTQTPRYLIKTRGQQVTLSCSPISGHRSVSWYQQTPGQGLQFLFEYFSETQRNKGNFPGRFSGRQFSNSRSEMNVSTLELGDSALYLCASSRRPRGPNTGELFFGEGSRLTVL.

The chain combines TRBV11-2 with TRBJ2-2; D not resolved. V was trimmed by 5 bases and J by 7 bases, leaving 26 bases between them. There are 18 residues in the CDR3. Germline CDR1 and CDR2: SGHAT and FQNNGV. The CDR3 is CASSIKEWVLEVGGELFF. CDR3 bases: TGTGCCAGCAGCATTAAAGAGTGGGTTCTCGAGGTTGGCGGGGAGCTGTTTTTT.